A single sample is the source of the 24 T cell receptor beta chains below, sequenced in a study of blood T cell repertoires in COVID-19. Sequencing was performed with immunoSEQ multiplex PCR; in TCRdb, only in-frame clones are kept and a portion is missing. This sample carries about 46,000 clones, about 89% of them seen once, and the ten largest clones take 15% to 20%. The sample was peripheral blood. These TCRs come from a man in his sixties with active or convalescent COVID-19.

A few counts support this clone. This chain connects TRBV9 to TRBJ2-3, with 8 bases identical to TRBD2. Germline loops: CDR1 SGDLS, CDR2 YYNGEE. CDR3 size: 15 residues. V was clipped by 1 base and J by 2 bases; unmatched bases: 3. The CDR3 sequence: CASSVYGGVTDTQYF. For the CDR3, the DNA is TGTGCCAGCAGCGTATACGGGGGGGTCACAGATACGCAGTATTTT.

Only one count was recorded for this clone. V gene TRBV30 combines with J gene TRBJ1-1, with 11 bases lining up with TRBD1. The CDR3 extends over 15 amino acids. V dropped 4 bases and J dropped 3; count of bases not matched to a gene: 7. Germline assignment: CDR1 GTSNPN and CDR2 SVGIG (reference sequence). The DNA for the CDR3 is TGTGCCTGGACGGGACAGGGGGGTGATGACACTGAAGCTTTCTTT. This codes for CAWTGQGGDDTEAFF.

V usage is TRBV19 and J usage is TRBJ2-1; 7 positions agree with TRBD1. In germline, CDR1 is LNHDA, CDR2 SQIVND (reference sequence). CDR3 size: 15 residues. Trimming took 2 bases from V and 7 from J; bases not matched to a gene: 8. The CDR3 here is CASSILGGVVNEQFF. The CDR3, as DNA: TGTGCCAGTAGTATATTAGGGGGCGTGGTAAATGAGCAGTTCTTC.

CDR3 bases: TGCGCCAGCAGCTTGCCAGCGGGAGACCAAGAGACCCAGTACTTC. Amino acid sequence: CASSLPAGDQETQYF. The chain recombines TRBV5-1 with TRBJ2-5, with 8 bases identical to TRBD2. From germline, CDR1 is SGHRS and CDR2 YFSETQ. The CDR3 contains 15 residues. The junction had 2 bases not matched to a gene; V was cut back by 1 base and J by 0 bases.

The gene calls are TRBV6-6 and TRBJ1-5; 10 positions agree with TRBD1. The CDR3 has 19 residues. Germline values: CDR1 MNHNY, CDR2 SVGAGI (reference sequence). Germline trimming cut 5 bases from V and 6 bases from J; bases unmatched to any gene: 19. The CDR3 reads CASSPIVRSTGGYSQPQHF. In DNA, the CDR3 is TGTGCCAGCAGTCCAATCGTCAGATCGACAGGGGGCTATAGTCAGCCCCAGCATTTT.

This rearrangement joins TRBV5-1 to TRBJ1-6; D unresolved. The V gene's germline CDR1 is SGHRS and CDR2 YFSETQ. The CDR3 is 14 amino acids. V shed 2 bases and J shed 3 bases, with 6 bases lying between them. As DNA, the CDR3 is TGCGCCAGCAGCTTTCGGGGCTATAATTCACCCCTCCACTTT. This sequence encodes CASSFRGYNSPLHF.

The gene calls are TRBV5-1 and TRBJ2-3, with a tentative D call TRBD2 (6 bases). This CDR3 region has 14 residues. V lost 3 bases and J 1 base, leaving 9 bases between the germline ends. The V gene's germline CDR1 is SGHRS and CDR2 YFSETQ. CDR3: CASSSSSGTDTQYF. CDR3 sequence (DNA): TGCGCCAGCAGCTCGTCTAGCGGCACAGATACGCAGTATTTT.

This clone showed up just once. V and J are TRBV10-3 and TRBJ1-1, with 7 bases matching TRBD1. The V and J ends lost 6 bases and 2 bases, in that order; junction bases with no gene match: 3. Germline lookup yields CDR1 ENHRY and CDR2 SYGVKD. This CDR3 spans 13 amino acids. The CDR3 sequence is CAISRTGNTEAFF. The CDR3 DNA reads TGTGCCATCAGCCGGACAGGCAACACTGAAGCTTTCTTT.

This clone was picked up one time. CDR3 in DNA: TGTGCCAGCAGCAAGTACCGGGACAGGGGTAACACCGGGGAGCTGTTTTTT. This encodes CASSKYRDRGNTGELFF. The rearrangement links TRBV5-4 to TRBJ2-2; TRBD1 aligns across 10 bases. The germline CDR1 and CDR2 sequences are SGHNT and YYREEE (reference sequence). The ends lost 4 bases at V and 2 bases at J; junction bases unmatched: 8. The CDR3 extends over 17 amino acids.

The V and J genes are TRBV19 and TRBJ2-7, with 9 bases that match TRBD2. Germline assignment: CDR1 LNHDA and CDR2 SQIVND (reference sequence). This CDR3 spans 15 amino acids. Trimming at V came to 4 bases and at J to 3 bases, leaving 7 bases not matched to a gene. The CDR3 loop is CASSRGAGGLYEQYF. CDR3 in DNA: TGTGCCAGTAGTAGAGGCGCGGGGGGGCTCTACGAGCAGTACTTC.

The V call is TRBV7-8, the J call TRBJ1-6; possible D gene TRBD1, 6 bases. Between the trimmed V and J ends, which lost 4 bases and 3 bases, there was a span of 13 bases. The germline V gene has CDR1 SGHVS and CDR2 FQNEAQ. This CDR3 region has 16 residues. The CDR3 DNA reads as TGTGCCAGCAGCTCCCGTCCGGGACACTATAATTCACCCCTCCACTTT. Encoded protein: CASSSRPGHYNSPLHF.

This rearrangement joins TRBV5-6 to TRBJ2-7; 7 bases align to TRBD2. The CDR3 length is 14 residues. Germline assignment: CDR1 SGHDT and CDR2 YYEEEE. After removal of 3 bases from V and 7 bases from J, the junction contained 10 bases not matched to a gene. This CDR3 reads CASSSRGGILEQYF. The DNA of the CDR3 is TGTGCCAGCAGCTCCCGGGGAGGGATTTTGGAGCAGTACTTC.

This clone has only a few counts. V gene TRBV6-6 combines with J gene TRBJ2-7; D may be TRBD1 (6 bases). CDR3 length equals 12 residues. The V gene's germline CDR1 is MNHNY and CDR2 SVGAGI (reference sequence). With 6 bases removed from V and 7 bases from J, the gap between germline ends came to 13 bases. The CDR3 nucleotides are TGTGCCAGCAGAAAACAGGGAACGGAGCAGTACTTC. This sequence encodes CASRKQGTEQYF.

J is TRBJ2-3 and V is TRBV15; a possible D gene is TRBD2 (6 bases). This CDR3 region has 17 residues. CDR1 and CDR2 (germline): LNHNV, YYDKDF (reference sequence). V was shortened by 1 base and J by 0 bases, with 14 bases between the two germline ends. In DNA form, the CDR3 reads TGTGCCACCAGCAGAGTGAGCCGGGGGTTTAGCACAGATACGCAGTATTTT. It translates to CATSRVSRGFSTDTQYF.

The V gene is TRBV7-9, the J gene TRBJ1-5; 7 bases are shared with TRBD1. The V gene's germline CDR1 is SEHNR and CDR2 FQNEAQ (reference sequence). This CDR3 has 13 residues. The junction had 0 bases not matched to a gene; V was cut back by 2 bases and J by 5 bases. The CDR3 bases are TGTGCCAGCAGCTTACAGGGGGATCAGCCCCAGCATTTT. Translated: CASSLQGDQPQHF.

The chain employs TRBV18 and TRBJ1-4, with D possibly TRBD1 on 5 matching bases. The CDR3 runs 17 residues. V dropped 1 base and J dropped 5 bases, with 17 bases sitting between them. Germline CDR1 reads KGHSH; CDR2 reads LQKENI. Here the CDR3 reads CASSPQPGGVSNEKLFF. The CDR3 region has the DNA TGTGCCAGCTCACCACAACCGGGGGGGGTCAGCAATGAAAAACTGTTTTTT.

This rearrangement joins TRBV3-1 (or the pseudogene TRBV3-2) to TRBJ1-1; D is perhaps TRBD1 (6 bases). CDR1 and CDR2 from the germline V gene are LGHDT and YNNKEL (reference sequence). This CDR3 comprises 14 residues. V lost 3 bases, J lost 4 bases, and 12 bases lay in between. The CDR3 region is CASSQLRGGTEAFF. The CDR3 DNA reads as TGTGCCAGCAGCCAGCTCCGAGGGGGCACTGAAGCTTTCTTT.

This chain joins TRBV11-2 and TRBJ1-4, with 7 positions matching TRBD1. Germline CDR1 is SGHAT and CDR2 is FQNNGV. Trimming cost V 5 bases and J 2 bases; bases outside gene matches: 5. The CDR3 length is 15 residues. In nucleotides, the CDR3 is TGTGCCAGCAGCCTGCCAGGGGGTACTAATGAAAAACTGTTTTTT. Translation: CASSLPGGTNEKLFF.

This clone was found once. The CDR3 loop reads CASSNRDSNYGYTF. CDR3 nucleotides: TGTGCCAGCAGCAATCGGGACTCAAACTATGGCTACACCTTC. The V call is TRBV5-6, the J call TRBJ1-2, with D possibly matching TRBD1 (5 bases). The CDR3 runs 14 residues. Germline CDR1 and CDR2: SGHDT and YYEEEE. Trimming took 4 bases from V and 2 from J, leaving 12 bases between them.

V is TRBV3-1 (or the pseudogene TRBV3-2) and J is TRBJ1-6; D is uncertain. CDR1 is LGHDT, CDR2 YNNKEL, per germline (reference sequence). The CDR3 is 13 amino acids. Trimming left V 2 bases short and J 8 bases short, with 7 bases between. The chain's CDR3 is CASSQREDSPLHF. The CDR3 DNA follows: TGTGCCAGCAGCCAAAGGGAGGATTCACCCCTCCACTTT.

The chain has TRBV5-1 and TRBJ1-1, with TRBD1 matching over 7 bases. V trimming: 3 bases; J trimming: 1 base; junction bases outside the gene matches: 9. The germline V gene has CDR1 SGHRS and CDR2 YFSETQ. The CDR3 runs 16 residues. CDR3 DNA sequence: TGCGCCAGCAGCTCGAAGCGACAGGGTGGGAACACTGAAGCTTTCTTT. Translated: CASSSKRQGGNTEAFF.

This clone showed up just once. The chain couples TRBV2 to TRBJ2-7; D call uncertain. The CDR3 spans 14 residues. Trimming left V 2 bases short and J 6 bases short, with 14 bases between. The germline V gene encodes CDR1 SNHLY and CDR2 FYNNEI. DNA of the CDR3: TGTGCCAGCAGTGAACGTTCCGCCTCGGGCGAGCAGTACTTC. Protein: CASSERSASGEQYF.

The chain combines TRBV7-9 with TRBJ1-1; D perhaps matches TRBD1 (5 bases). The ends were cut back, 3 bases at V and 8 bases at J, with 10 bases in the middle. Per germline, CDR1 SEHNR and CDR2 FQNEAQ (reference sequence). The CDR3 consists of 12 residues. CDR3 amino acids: CASSLGQGEAFF. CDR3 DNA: TGTGCCAGCAGCTTGGGCCAGGGCGAAGCTTTCTTT.

CDR3 coding DNA: TGTGCCACCAGTGACATGACAGAGAACTATGGCTACACCTTC. Its protein product is CATSDMTENYGYTF. The chain couples TRBV24-1 to TRBJ1-2, with D possibly matching TRBD1 (5 bases). From germline, CDR1 is KGHDR and CDR2 SFDVKD. Trimming cost V 4 bases and J 2 bases, with 10 bases left between them. This CDR3 is built from 14 residues.